This T cell receptor beta chain was observed in a study of T cells after posttransplantation cyclophosphamide. This related bone marrow graft donor gave peripheral blood on the day of marrow donation. Trimming removed 6 bases from V and 6 bases from J, with 14 bases in between. This CDR3 has 13 amino acids. From germline, CDR1 is MNHEY and CDR2 SVGAGI. General observations from the study: Tissue-infiltrating T cells from skin or gut overlapped little with blood T cells.

Remarks on this clone: The antigen is undetermined.

Some clones are missing from TCRdb's copy, which holds only in-frame ones; the method was immunoSEQ multiplex PCR. Of 66,000 or so clones listed, 85% to 95% were seen once; the top ten hold approximately 2.7%. V is TRBV6-5 and J is TRBJ1-2; a possible D gene is TRBD1 (5 bases). This clonotype originated in a woman aged 30 to 39 in good health and a related stem cell transplant donor. The sequenced material came from PBMCs. In nucleotides, the CDR3 is TGTGCCAGCAGAACGGGGGGAATCCATGGCTACACCTTC. This codes for CASRTGGIHGYTF.